This TCR beta chain was retrieved from a study of blood T cells in healthy people across ages. V lost 7 bases, J lost 0 bases, and 13 bases lay in between. The CDR3 runs 15 residues. The total RNA that was extracted per sample amounted to at least 5.5 micrograms. A J-beta primer mix and a sample-barcoded 5' primer were used in a second PCR of roughly 6 to 11 cycles. MiXCR was run by TCRdb on the 5' RACE reads, yielding one entry per CDR3 protein. The repertoire has 1.5 million to 2 million distinct CDR3 sequences, approximately 39% of them found once; the top ten carry 23%. The sequenced material came from blood. J is TRBJ1-5 and V is TRBV12-3 or TRBV12-4; D unclear. The source of this sequence is a human donor in good health. The chain's CDR3 is CASTFGGYSNQPQHF. The CDR3 region has the DNA TGTGCCAGCACCTTCGGAGGGTATAGCAATCAGCCCCAGCATTTT.